This T cell receptor beta chain was sequenced for a study of CD4 T cells in relation to SARS-CoV-2 and coronaviruses. Study-wide findings and caveats: Samples before the pandemic and after infection were not matched within any donor. In around two thirds of donors, memory CD4+ clonotypes crossrecognized SARS-CoV-2 and at least one common cold coronavirus spike. This crossreactivity analysis covered spike protein alone, no other viral proteins.

This CDR3 has 13 amino acids. The ends lost 4 bases at V and 0 bases at J; junction bases unmatched: 1. CDR1 SGHRS and CDR2 YFSETQ come from the germline V gene. The table came from immunoSEQ multiplex PCR; TCRdb's copy has only in-frame clones and leaves some out. The sample shows around 15,000 clones, roughly 85% of them seen only once. On this clone itself: Its antigen is currently unknown.

The unexposed donors gave CD4+ T cells in about 2010-2019, prior to COVID-19. The cells were cultured for roughly 11 days before CD4+ T cells were isolated. Testing used SARS-CoV-2 S/N and four cold-coronavirus spikes on unexposed-donor CD4+ T cells, cells permitting. Sequencing was done on a sample of CD4+ T cells from PBMCs, cultured in vitro. The source is a human donor in good health. The J gene is TRBJ2-7, the V gene TRBV5-1, with 7 bases lining up with TRBD2. The CDR3: CASSPSGSYEQYF. The CDR3 nucleotides are TGCGCCAGCAGCCCTAGCGGCTCCTACGAGCAGTACTTC. Variable domain in full (rest from reference TRBV5-1 and TRBJ2-7): KAGVTQTPRYLIKTRGQQVTLSCSPISGHRSVSWYQQTPGQGLQFLFEYFSETQRNKGNFPGRFSGRQFSNSRSEMNVSTLELGDSALYLCASSPSGSYEQYFGPGTRLTVT.